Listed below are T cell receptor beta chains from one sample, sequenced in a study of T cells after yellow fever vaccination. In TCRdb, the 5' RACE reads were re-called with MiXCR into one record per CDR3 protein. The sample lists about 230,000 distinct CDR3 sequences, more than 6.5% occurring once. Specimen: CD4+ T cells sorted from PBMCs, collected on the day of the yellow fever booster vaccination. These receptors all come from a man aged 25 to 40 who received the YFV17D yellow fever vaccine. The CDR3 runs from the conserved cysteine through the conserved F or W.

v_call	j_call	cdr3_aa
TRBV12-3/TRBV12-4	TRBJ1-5	CASSRTGSNQPQHF
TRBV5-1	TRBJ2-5	CASSLLPSGETQYF
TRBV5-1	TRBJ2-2	CASGDRTNTGELFF
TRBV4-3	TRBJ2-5	CASSQDRAGGGETQYF
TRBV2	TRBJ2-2	CASSYSGELFF
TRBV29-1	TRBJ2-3	CSVEQGTVFTDTQYF
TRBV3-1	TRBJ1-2	CASSQVGQGDYGYTF
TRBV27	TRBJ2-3	CASTRGGSGTDTQYF
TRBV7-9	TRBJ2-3	CASSLARAGNTDTQYF
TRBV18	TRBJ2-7	CASSPSEFLGEQYF
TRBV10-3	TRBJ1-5	CAISDRQGAGQPQHF
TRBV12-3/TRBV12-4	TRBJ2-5	CASSAGQGRQETQYF
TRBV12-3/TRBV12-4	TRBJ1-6	CASSLLSLKSPLHF
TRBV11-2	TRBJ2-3	CASREESSTDTQYF
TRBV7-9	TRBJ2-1	CASSWDSSYNEQFF
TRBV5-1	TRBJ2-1	CASSLETGFSYNEQFF
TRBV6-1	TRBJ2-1	CASSREYPTYNEQFF
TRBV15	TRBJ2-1	CATSRDTSALYEQFF
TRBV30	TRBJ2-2	CACTRPSSGGPLGELFF
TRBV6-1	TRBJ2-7	CASDVRSYEQYF
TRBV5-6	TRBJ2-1	CASSLPFRGRRYNEQFF
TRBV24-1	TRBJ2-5	CATSDLARTPSEETQYF
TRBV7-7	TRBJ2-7	CASSLGEGPYEQYF
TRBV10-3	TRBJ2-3	CATSEGGDTQYF
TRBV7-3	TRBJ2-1	CASSLISGKQEQFF
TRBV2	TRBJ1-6	CASSEGPDSPLHF
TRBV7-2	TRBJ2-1	CASSKASGTNNEQFF
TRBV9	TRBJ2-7	CASSTGLGEQYF
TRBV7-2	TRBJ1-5	CASSLGAGVGQPQHF
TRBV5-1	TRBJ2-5	CASSPTGTGEETQYF
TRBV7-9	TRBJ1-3	CASSLQGLISGNTIYF
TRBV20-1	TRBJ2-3	CSALAGQDTQYF
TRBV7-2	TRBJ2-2	CASSLRNPQDTGELFF
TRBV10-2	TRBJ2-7	CASSERIGLGPYEQYF
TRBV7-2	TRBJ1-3	CASTIPGNTIYF
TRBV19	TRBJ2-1	CASSRQAGGQDEQFF
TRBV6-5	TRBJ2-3	CASRRDRATSTDTQYF
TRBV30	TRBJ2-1	CAWNRDRGHGEQFF
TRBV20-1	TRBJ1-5	CSARIGAHNQPQHF
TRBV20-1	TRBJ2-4	CSAVRGVAKNIQYF
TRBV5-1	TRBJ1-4	CASSFLGLTGKRSTNEKLFF
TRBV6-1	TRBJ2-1	CASAPGGYFTEQFF
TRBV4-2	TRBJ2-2	CASSPIPPGGPGTGELFF
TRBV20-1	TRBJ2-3	CSARKQGTDTQYF
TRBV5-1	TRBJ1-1	CASTRTGLEGTEAFF
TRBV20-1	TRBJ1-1	CSAVPSGWDTEAFF